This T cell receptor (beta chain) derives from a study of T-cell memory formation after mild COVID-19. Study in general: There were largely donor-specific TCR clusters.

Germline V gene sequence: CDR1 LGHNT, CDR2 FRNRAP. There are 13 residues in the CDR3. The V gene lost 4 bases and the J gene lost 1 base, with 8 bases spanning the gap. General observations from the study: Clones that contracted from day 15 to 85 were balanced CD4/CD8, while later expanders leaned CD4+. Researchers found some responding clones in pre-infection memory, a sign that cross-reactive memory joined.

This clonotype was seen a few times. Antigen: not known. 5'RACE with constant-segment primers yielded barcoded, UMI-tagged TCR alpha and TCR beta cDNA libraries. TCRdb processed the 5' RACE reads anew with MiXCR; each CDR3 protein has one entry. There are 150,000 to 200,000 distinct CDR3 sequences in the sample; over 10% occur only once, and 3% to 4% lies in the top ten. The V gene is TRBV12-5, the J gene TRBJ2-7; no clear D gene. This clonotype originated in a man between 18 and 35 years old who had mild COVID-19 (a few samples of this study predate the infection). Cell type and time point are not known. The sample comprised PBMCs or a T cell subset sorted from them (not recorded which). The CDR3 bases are TGTGCTAGTGGTTCGTCTCCGTCCTACGAGCAGTACTTC. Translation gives CASGSSPSYEQYF.